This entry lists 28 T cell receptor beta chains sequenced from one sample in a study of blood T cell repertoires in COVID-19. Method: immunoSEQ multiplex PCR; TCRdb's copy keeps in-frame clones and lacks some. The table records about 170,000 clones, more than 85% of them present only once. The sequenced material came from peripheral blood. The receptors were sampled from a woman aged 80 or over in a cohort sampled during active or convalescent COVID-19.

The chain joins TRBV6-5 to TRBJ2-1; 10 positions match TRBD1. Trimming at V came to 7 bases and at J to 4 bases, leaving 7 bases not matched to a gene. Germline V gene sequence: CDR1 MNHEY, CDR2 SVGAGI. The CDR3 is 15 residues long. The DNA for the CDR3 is TGTGCCAGCACGAGGGACAGGGGAAGTTACAATGAGCAGTTCTTC. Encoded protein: CASTRDRGSYNEQFF.

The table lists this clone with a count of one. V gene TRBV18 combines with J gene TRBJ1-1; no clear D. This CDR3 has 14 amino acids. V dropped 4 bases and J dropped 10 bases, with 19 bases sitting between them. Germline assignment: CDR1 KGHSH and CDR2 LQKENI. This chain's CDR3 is CASSLVTADEGAFF. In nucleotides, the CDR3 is TGTGCCAGCTCACTCGTCACGGCGGACGAGGGAGCTTTCTTT.

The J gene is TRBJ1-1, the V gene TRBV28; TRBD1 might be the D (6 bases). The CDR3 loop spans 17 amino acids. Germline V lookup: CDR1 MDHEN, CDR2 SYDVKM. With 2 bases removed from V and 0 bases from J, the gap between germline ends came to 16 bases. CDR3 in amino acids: CASSLDRRLRMNTEAFF. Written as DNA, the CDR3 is TGTGCCAGCAGTTTAGACAGGAGACTCCGCATGAACACTGAAGCTTTCTTT.

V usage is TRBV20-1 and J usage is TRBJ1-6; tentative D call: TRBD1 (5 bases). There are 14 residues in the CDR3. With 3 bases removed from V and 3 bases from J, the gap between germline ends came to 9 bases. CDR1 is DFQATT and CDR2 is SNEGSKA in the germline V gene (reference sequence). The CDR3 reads CSASDTGYNSPLHF. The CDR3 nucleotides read TGCAGTGCTAGTGACACAGGCTATAATTCACCCCTCCACTTT.

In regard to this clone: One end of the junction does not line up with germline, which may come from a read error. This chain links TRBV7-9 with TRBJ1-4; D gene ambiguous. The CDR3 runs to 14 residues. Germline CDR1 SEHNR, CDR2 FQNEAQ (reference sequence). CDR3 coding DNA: TGTACCAGCAGCTTAATAGGAGGGAGTGAAAAACTGTTTTTT. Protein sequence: CTSSLIGGSEKLFF.

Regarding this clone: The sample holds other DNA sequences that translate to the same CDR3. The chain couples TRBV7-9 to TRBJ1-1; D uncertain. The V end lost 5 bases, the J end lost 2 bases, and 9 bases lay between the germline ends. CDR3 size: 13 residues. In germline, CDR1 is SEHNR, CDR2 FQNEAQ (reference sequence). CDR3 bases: TGTGCCAGCAGCCTTACACCCAACACTGAAGCTTTCTTT. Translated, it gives CASSLTPNTEAFF. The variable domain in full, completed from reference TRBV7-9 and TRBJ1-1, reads DTGVSQNPRHKITKRGQNVTFRCDPISEHNRLYWYRQTLGQGPEFLTYFQNEAQLEKSRLLSDRFSAERPKGSFSTLEIQRTEQGDSAMYLCASSLTPNTEAFFGQGTRLTVV.

CDR3 sequence reads: CATSATGAGTEAFF. DNA for the CDR3: TGTGCCACCAGTGCCACAGGGGCCGGGACTGAAGCTTTCTTT. The V gene is TRBV24-1, the J gene TRBJ1-1, with 7 bases fitting TRBD1. Germline trimming cut 5 bases from V and 5 bases from J; bases unmatched to any gene: 7. CDR3 size: 14 residues. Germline loops: CDR1 KGHDR, CDR2 SFDVKD.

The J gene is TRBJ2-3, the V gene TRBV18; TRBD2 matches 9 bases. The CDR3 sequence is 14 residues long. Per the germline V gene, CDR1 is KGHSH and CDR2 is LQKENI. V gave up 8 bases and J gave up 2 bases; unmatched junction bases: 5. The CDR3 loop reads CASRLAGITDTQYF. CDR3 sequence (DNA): TGTGCCAGCCGGCTAGCGGGGATCACAGATACGCAGTATTTT. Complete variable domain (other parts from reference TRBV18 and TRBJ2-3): NAGVMQNPRHLVRRRGQEARLRCSPMKGHSHVYWYRQLPEEGLKFMVYLQKENIIDESGMPKERFSAEFPKEGPSILRIQQVVRGDSAAYFCASRLAGITDTQYFGPGTRLTVL.

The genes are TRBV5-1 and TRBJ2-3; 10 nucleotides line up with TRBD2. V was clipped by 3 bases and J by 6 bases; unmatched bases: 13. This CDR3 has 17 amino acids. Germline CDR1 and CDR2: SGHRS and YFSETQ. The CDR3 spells CASSSGALAGARDTQYF. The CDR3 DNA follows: TGCGCCAGCAGCTCGGGGGCCCTAGCGGGGGCCCGCGATACGCAGTATTTT.

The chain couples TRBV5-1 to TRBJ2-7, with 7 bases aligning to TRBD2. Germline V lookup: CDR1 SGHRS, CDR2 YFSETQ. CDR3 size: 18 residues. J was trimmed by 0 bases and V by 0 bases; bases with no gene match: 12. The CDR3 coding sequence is TGCGCCAGCAGCTTGGCCCTCTACTTAGCGGGCGCCTCCTACGAGCAGTACGTC. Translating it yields CASSLALYLAGASYEQYV.

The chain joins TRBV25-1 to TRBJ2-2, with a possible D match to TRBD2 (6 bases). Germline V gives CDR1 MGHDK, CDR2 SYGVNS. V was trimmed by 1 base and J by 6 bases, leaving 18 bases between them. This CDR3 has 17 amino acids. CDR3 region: CASSEWLIGGESGELFF. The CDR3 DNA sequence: TGTGCCAGCAGTGAATGGCTAATAGGAGGGGAGTCCGGGGAGCTGTTTTTT.

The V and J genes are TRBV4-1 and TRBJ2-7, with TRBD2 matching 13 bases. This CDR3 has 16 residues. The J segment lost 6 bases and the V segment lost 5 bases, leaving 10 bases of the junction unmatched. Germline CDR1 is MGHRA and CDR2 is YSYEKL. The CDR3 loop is CASSFLVTSGRFEQYV. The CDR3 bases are TGCGCCAGCAGCTTCCTGGTGACTAGCGGGAGGTTCGAGCAGTACGTC.

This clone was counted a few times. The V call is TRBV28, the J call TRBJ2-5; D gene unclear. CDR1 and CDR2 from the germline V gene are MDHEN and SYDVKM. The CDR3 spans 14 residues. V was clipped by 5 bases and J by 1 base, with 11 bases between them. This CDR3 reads CASSTHGFQETQYF. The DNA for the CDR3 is TGTGCCAGCAGTACCCATGGCTTCCAAGAGACCCAGTACTTC. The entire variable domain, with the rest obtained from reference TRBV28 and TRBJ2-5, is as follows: DVKVTQSSRYLVKRTGEKVFLECVQDMDHENMFWYRQDPGLGLRLIYFSYDVKMKEKGDIPEGYSVSREKKERFSLILESASTNQTSMYLCASSTHGFQETQYFGPGTRLLVL.

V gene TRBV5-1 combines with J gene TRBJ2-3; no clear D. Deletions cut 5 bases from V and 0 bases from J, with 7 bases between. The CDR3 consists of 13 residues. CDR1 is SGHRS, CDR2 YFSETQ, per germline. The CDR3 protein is CASRAPSTDTQYF. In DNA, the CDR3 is TGCGCCAGCAGGGCCCCTAGCACAGATACGCAGTATTTT.

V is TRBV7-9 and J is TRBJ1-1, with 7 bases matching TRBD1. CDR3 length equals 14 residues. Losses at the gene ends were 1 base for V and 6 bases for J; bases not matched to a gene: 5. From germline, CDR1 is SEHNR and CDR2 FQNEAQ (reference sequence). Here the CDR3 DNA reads TGTGCCAGCAGCTTAGGGAGGGGGCCCGCTGAAGCTTTCTTT. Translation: CASSLGRGPAEAFF.

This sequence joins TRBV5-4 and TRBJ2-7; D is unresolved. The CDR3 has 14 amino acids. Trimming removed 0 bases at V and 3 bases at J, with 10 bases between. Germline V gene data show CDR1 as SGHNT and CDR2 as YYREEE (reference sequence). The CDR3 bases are TGTGCCAGCAGCTTGGATTACAGAAACTACGAGCAGTACGTC. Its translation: CASSLDYRNYEQYV.

The CDR3 DNA sequence: TGTGCCAGCAGTCTAACAGGGGGCGGCGTGAATTCACCCCTCCACTTT. As protein: CASSLTGGGVNSPLHF. V and J are TRBV7-9 and TRBJ1-6; 9 bases align to TRBD1. The length of the CDR3 is 16 residues. CDR1 is SEHNR, CDR2 FQNEAQ, per germline (reference sequence). The ends lost 6 bases at V and 7 bases at J; junction bases unmatched: 10.

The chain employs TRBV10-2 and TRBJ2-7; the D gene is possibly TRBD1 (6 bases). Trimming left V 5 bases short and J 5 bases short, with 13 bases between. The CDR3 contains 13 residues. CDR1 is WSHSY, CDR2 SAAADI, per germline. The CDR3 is CASSPRQVHEQYV. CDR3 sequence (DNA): TGCGCCAGCAGTCCCCGACAGGTCCACGAGCAGTACGTC.

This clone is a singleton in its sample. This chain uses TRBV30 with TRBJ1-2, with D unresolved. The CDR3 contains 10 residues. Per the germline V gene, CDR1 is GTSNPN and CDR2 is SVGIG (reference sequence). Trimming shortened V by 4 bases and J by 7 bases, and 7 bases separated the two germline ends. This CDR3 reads CAWNTGGYTF. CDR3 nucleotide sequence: TGTGCCTGGAATACGGGTGGCTACACCTTC.

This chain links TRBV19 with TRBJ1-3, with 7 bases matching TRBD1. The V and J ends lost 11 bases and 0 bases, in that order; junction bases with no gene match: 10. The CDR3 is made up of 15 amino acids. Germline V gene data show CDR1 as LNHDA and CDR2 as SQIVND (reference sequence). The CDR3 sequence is CAGRDRSSSGNTIYF. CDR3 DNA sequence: TGTGCCGGACGGGACAGATCATCCTCTGGAAACACCATATATTTT.

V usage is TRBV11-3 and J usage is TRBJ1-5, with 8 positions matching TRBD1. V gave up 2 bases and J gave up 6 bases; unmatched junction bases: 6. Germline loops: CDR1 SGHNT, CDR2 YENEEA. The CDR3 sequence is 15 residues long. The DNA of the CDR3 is TGTGCCAGCAGCTTAACAGGGGACAGGACTCAGCCCCAGCATTTT. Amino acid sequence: CASSLTGDRTQPQHF. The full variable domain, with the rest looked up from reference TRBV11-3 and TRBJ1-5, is EAGVVQSPRYKIIEKKQPVAFWCNPISGHNTLYWYLQNLGQGPELLIRYENEEAVDDSQLPKDRFSAERLKGVDSTLKIQPAELGDSAVYLCASSLTGDRTQPQHFGDGTRLSIL.

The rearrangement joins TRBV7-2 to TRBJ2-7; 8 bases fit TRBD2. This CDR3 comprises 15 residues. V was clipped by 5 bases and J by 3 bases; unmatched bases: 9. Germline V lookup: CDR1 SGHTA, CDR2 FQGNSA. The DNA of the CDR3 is TGTGCCAGCAGCCTCGGGGGGGCTAGCGGCTACGAGCAGTACTTC. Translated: CASSLGGASGYEQYF.

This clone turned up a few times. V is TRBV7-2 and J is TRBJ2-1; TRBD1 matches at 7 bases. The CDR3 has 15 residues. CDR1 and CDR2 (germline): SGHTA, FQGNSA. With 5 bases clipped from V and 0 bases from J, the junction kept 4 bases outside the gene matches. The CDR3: CASSVQGSSYNEQFF. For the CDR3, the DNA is TGTGCCAGCAGCGTACAGGGGAGCTCCTACAATGAGCAGTTCTTC.

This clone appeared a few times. The CDR3 here is CASRREQGGGYTF. The CDR3 DNA is TGTGCCAGCAGGAGGGAGCAGGGGGGTGGCTACACCTTC. The genes are TRBV2 and TRBJ1-2, with TRBD1 identical over 7 bases. There are 13 residues in the CDR3. V dropped 6 bases and J dropped 7; count of bases not matched to a gene: 8. The germline gives CDR1 SNHLY, CDR2 FYNNEI. The full variable domain, in which reference TRBV2 and TRBJ1-2 provide the parts outside the CDR3, is EPEVTQTPSHQVTQMGQEVILRCVPISNHLYFYWYRQILGQKVEFLVSFYNNEISEKSEIFDDQFSVERPDGSNFTLKIRSTKLEDSAMYFCASRREQGGGYTFGSGTRLTVV.

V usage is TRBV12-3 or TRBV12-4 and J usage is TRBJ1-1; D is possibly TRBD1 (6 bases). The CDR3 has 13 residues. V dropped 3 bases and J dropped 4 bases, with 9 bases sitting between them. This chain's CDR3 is CASSFAGVTEAFF. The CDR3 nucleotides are TGTGCCAGCAGTTTCGCAGGGGTCACTGAAGCTTTCTTT.

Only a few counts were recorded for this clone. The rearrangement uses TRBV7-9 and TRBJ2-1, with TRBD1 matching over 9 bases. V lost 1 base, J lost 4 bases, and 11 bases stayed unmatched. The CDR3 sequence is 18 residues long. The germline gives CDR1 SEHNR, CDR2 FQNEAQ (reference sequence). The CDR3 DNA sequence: TGTGCCAGCAGCTTAGAAGGGCTAGGACAGGGGCGATACAATGAGCAGTTCTTC. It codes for CASSLEGLGQGRYNEQFF.

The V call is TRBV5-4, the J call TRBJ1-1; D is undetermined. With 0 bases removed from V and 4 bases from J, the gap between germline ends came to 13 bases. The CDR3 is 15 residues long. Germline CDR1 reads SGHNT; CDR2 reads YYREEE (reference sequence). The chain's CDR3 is CASSLVEGMGTEAFF. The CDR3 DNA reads TGTGCCAGCAGCTTGGTGGAGGGTATGGGCACTGAAGCTTTCTTT. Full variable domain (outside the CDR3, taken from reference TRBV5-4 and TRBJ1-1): ETGVTQSPTHLIKTRGQQVTLRCSSQSGHNTVSWYQQALGQGPQFIFQYYREEENGRGNFPPRFSGLQFPNYSSELNVNALELDDSALYLCASSLVEGMGTEAFFGQGTRLTVV.

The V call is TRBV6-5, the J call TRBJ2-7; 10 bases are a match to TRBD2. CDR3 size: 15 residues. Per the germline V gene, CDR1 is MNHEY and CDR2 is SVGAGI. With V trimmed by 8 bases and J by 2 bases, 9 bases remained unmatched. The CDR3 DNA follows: TGTGCCAGCTGGCGGCTTAGCGGGAGGACCTACGAGCAGTACGTC. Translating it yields CASWRLSGRTYEQYV.